What follows is one T cell receptor (beta chain) and its context. The record originates from a study of blood T cell repertoires in COVID-19. The study assigned cohorts using participant-reported clinical history. The data were produced by immunoSEQ multiplex PCR, yet TCRdb's version contains in-frame clones alone and is incomplete. The table records about 260,000 clones, around 84% of them present only once. V was shortened by 3 bases and J by 1 base, with 18 bases between the two germline ends. The length of the CDR3 is 16 residues. Germline V gene data show CDR1 as DFQATT and CDR2 as SNEGSKA (reference sequence).

The chain employs TRBV20-1 and TRBJ1-1; no firm D call. This sequence was found in a young man with acute COVID-19. The specimen sequenced was PBMCs or T cells enriched from blood (not recorded which). The CDR3, as DNA: TGCAGTGCTAGTAAGAGGGTCCGGGCTAAGAACACTGAAGCTTTCTTT. Its protein is CSASKRVRAKNTEAFF.